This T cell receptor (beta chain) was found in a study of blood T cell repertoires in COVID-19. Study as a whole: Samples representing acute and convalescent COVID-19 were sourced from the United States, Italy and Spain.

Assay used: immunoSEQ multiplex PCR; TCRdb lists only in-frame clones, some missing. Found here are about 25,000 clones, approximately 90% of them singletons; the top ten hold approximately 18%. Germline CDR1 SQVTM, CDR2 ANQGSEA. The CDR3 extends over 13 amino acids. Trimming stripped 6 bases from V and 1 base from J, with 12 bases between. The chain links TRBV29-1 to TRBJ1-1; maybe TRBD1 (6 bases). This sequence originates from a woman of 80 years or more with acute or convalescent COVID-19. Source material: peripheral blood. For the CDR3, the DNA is TGCAGCGTCGCCCCACAGGGGAACACTGAAGCTTTCTTT. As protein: CSVAPQGNTEAFF. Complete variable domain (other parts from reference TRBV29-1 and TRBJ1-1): SAVISQKPSRDICQRGTSLTIQCQVDSQVTMMFWYRQQPGQSLTLIATANQGSEATYESGFVIDKFPISRPNLTFSTLTVSNMSPEDSSIYLCSVAPQGNTEAFFGQGTRLTVV.